The rows below give T cell receptor beta chains drawn from one sample of a study of response to subunit inactivated influenza vaccine. TCRdb re-called the RT-PCR reads through MiXCR, storing one row per CDR3 protein. The data show about 650,000 distinct CDR3 sequences, less than 15% seen once. The sample here was PBMCs from blood, taken around two weeks before vaccination. These receptors were collected from a man in his forties or fifties who received an inactivated influenza vaccine. Each CDR3 is given with its conserved first and last residue. Each record gives: clone size, J gene, D gene, V gene, CDR3 protein, CDR3 DNA. The D gene is left open where the match is weak. Some rows mark clone size as missing; the rest say once, few, many or name a class of expanded clone.

size: -
J: TRBJ2-4
D: -
V: TRBV20-1
CDR3: CSPGTVAKNIQYF
DNA: TGCAGTCCGGGGACCGTAGCCAAAAACATTCAGTACTTC

size: -
J: TRBJ1-4
D: -
V: TRBV4-3
CDR3: CASSQEHRVLANEKLFF
DNA: TGCGCCAGCAGCCAGGAACACAGGGTTCTGGCTAATGAAAAACTGTTTTTT

size: -
J: TRBJ2-5
D: -
V: TRBV5-1
CDR3: CASSGPQGETQYF
DNA: TGCGCCAGCAGCGGACCGCAGGGGGAGACCCAGTACTTC

size: many
J: TRBJ1-5
D: -
V: TRBV7-9
CDR3: CASSKPPGALHF
DNA: TGTGCCAGCAGCAAACCCCCCGGGGCCCTGCATTTT

size: few
J: TRBJ1-2
D: TRBD1
V: TRBV7-2
CDR3: CASSLAGTAYGYTF
DNA: TGTGCCAGCAGCTTAGCAGGGACAGCCTATGGCTACACCTTC

size: many
J: TRBJ2-3
D: -
V: TRBV7-2
CDR3: CASSFFPGRSTDTQYF
DNA: TGTGCCAGCAGCTTTTTCCCAGGGAGATCCACAGATACGCAGTATTTT

size: -
J: TRBJ2-3
D: TRBD2
V: TRBV10-3
CDR3: CAISPTSPGTDTQYF
DNA: TGTGCCATCAGCCCGACTAGCCCCGGCACAGATACGCAGTATTTT

size: -
J: TRBJ2-1
D: -
V: TRBV29-1
CDR3: CSVAYNEQFF
DNA: TGCAGCGTTGCCTACAATGAGCAGTTCTTC

size: few
J: TRBJ2-1
D: TRBD2
V: TRBV30
CDR3: CAWSVLGLAGEGGQFF
DNA: TGTGCCTGGAGTGTGCTGGGACTAGCGGGAGAAGGGGGGCAGTTCTTC

size: -
J: TRBJ2-2
D: -
V: TRBV19
CDR3: CASKPGPRGELFF
DNA: TGTGCCAGTAAACCCGGGCCCCGGGGGGAGCTGTTTTTT

size: -
J: TRBJ2-1
D: TRBD2
V: TRBV12-3/TRBV12-4
CDR3: CASSFPGLAGDSYNEQFF
DNA: TGTGCCAGCAGTTTTCCGGGACTAGCGGGGGACTCCTACAATGAGCAGTTCTTC

size: -
J: TRBJ1-2
D: TRBD1
V: TRBV9
CDR3: CASSAQGDYTF
DNA: TGTGCCAGCAGCGCACAGGGGGACTACACCTTC

size: few
J: TRBJ2-7
D: -
V: TRBV15
CDR3: CATSRTTGRGSYYEQYF
DNA: TGTGCCACCAGCAGAACCACCGGACGGGGCTCATACTACGAGCAGTACTTC

size: -
J: TRBJ1-5
D: -
V: TRBV28
CDR3: CASSLPDGGYQPQHF
DNA: TGTGCCAGCAGCCTTCCGGATGGCGGTTACCAGCCCCAGCATTTT

size: many
J: TRBJ2-3
D: -
V: TRBV20-1
CDR3: CSANPGLLSTDTQYF
DNA: TGCAGTGCGAACCCGGGACTCCTCTCCACAGATACGCAGTATTTT

size: few
J: TRBJ1-1
D: -
V: TRBV15
CDR3: CATSGRGGTTEAFF
DNA: TGTGCCACCAGCGGGAGGGGGGGGACCACTGAAGCTTTCTTT

size: -
J: TRBJ2-1
D: TRBD2
V: TRBV29-1
CDR3: CSVRLAGSYNEQFF
DNA: TGCAGCGTTAGACTAGCAGGCTCCTACAATGAGCAGTTCTTC

size: few
J: TRBJ2-2
D: TRBD1
V: TRBV7-8
CDR3: CASTNKRERGLAGELFF
DNA: TGTGCCAGCACTAACAAACGGGAAAGGGGGCTAGCCGGGGAGCTGTTTTTT

size: -
J: TRBJ2-1
D: -
V: TRBV6-2/TRBV6-3
CDR3: CASSYDERGNNEQFF
DNA: TGTGCCAGCAGTTACGACGAGCGCGGGAACAATGAGCAGTTCTTC

size: few
J: TRBJ2-2
D: TRBD2
V: TRBV7-9
CDR3: CASSYHGGAVTGELFF
DNA: TGTGCCAGCAGCTACCACGGGGGGGCAGTCACCGGGGAGCTGTTTTTT

size: few
J: TRBJ1-5
D: -
V: TRBV7-9
CDR3: CASSLDTVTSGQPQHF
DNA: TGTGCCAGCAGCTTGGACACCGTGACCAGCGGTCAGCCCCAGCATTTT

size: once
J: TRBJ2-2
D: -
V: TRBV10-3
CDR3: CAISPSGYSNTGELFF
DNA: TGTGCCATCAGTCCAAGCGGCTACTCGAACACCGGGGAGCTGTTTTTT

size: -
J: TRBJ1-1
D: -
V: TRBV7-8
CDR3: CASSLGGIPEAFF
DNA: TGTGCCAGCAGCCTTGGGGGGATTCCTGAAGCTTTCTTT

size: few
J: TRBJ2-3
D: -
V: TRBV12-3/TRBV12-4
CDR3: CASSLARDRTDTQYF
DNA: TGTGCCAGCAGTTTGGCAAGGGATCGCACAGATACGCAGTATTTT

size: many
J: TRBJ2-3
D: -
V: TRBV20-1
CDR3: CSANPESGTDTQYF
DNA: TGCAGTGCAAACCCTGAGTCTGGCACAGATACGCAGTATTTT

size: -
J: TRBJ2-3
D: -
V: TRBV7-9
CDR3: CASSFKGLDTDTQYF
DNA: TGTGCCAGCAGCTTTAAGGGGCTAGACACAGATACGCAGTATTTT

size: few
J: TRBJ2-5
D: TRBD2
V: TRBV5-6
CDR3: CASSLRGLAGGRLQETQYF
DNA: TGTGCCAGCAGTCTACGAGGACTAGCGGGGGGCCGCCTCCAAGAGACCCAGTACTTC

size: many
J: TRBJ2-5
D: TRBD2
V: TRBV4-3
CDR3: CASSQDRGLEETQYF
DNA: TGCGCCAGCAGCCAAGATAGAGGACTAGAGGAGACCCAGTACTTC

size: few
J: TRBJ2-5
D: TRBD2
V: TRBV10-3
CDR3: CAISPGTSGGAIGETQYF
DNA: TGTGCCATCAGCCCCGGGACTAGCGGGGGGGCAATCGGGGAGACCCAGTACTTC

size: few
J: TRBJ2-5
D: -
V: TRBV20-1
CDR3: CSARPAWGQETQYF
DNA: TGCAGTGCTAGGCCGGCGTGGGGACAAGAGACCCAGTACTTC

size: many
J: TRBJ2-5
D: TRBD2
V: TRBV7-6
CDR3: CASSLVGLAGQETQYF
DNA: TGTGCCAGCAGCTTAGTAGGACTAGCGGGACAAGAGACCCAGTACTTC

size: few
J: TRBJ1-5
D: TRBD1
V: TRBV12-3/TRBV12-4
CDR3: CASSIGQDNQPQHF
DNA: TGTGCCAGCAGCATCGGACAGGACAATCAGCCCCAGCATTTT

size: few
J: TRBJ1-1
D: -
V: TRBV7-9
CDR3: CASSLSGGRQNTEAFF
DNA: TGTGCCAGCAGCTTAAGTGGTGGACGGCAAAACACTGAAGCTTTCTTT

size: few
J: TRBJ2-3
D: -
V: TRBV6-1
CDR3: CASRPGEWDTQYF
DNA: TGTGCCAGCCGTCCGGGGGAGTGGGATACGCAGTATTTT

size: -
J: TRBJ2-5
D: TRBD2
V: TRBV5-6
CDR3: CASSLNSAGGPDETQYF
DNA: TGTGCCAGCAGCCTAAATTCGGCGGGGGGGCCCGACGAGACCCAGTACTTC

size: -
J: TRBJ2-1
D: -
V: TRBV6-2/TRBV6-3
CDR3: CATRVGGHPPDEQFF
DNA: TGTGCCACCCGGGTTGGAGGGCACCCACCAGATGAGCAGTTCTTC

size: -
J: TRBJ2-1
D: TRBD1
V: TRBV24-1
CDR3: CATSDPAGTVYNEQFF
DNA: TGTGCCACCAGTGATCCGGCCGGGACAGTCTACAATGAGCAGTTCTTC